A single TCR beta chain is shown here with its context. Its antigen is undetermined. The data derive from a study of T cell responses to AZD1222 COVID-19 vaccine. Some clones are missing from TCRdb's copy, which holds only in-frame ones; the method was immunoSEQ multiplex PCR. The data hold some 69,000 clones, with less than 90% observed a single time. Broader study findings: Spike regions recognized by vaccine-associated CD4 TCRs spanned the protein, led by 160-218 and 743-854.

This specimen consisted of peripheral blood, obtained 28 days after the second AZD1222 dose. The TCR originated in an adult who received the AZD1222 COVID-19 vaccine.

The chain's CDR3 is CASSLVFSGTQDQPQHF. CDR3 bases: TGTGCCAGCAGCTTAGTATTTTCCGGGACACAAGATCAGCCCCAGCATTTT. V usage is TRBV7-9 and J usage is TRBJ1-5, with D possibly being TRBD1 (6 bases). In germline, CDR1 is SEHNR, CDR2 FQNEAQ (reference sequence). The CDR3 length is 17 residues. Trimming shortened V by 1 base and J by 5 bases, and 18 bases separated the two germline ends.